A selection of T cell receptor beta chains follows, all from one sample in a study of neurological immune-mediated disorders. TCRdb reprocessed the 5' RACE reads with MiXCR, giving one entry per CDR3 protein. The sample shows about 49,000 distinct CDR3 sequences, more than 8.5% of them seen only once. Sequencing was carried out using PBMCs. Every receptor here comes from a woman in her thirties or forties in good health. CDR3s include the opening cysteine and the closing phenylalanine or tryptophan. Fields, in order: CDR3 DNA, CDR3 protein, V gene, D gene, clone size, CDR3 length, J gene. A D gene is named only where the DNA matches it firmly. Rows give clone size only sometimes, using once, few, many, or a class for an expanded clone.

TGTGCCAGCAGCCACACCACAGGGAGCTATGGCTACACCTTC CASSHTTGSYGYTF TRBV3-1 - once 14 TRBJ1-2
TGCAGTGCTAGAACCGGGACAGCCACTAGCGGGAGTACTTGGAATGAGCAGTTCTTC CSARTGTATSGSTWNEQFF TRBV20-1 TRBD2 many 19 TRBJ2-1
TGCGCCAGCAGCTTGGACAGCCCACCCTACGAGCAGTACTTC CASSLDSPPYEQYF TRBV5-1 - many 14 TRBJ2-7
TGCGCCAGCAGCCAAGAAGGTGGACCAGAGACCCAGTACTTC CASSQEGGPETQYF TRBV4-3 - many 14 TRBJ2-5
TGCAGTGCCGCGGGACAGTCGTACTCCTACGAGCAGTACTTC CSAAGQSYSYEQYF TRBV20-1 - many 14 TRBJ2-7
TGTGCCAGCAGTCGTAGCGGGGGGAACTCCTACGAGCAGTACTTC CASSRSGGNSYEQYF TRBV6-2/TRBV6-3 TRBD2 many 15 TRBJ2-7
TGTGCCAGCAGGCCGGGACAGGGGGCGAGATGGGCTGAAGCTTTCTTT CASRPGQGARWAEAFF TRBV5-6 TRBD1 many 16 TRBJ1-1
TGCGCCAGCAGCTTGGCCGCGGCAGGCGGCCAAGAGACCCAGTACTTC CASSLAAAGGQETQYF TRBV5-1 - many 16 TRBJ2-5
TGTGCCAGCTCACCTGAAATCCCCGGACAGGCTTACTATGGCTACACCTTC CASSPEIPGQAYYGYTF TRBV18 TRBD1 - 17 TRBJ1-2
TGTGCCAGCAGCCCCCCGGCAGGGTCGAACACCGGGGAGCTGTTTTTT CASSPPAGSNTGELFF TRBV6-5 - - 16 TRBJ2-2
TGCAGTGCTAGAGACCAGGGGGCTCGGATCACTGAAGCTTTCTTT CSARDQGARITEAFF TRBV20-1 TRBD1 many 15 TRBJ1-1
TGCAGTGCTAGCAGACAGCCTATTTATGGCTACACCTTC CSASRQPIYGYTF TRBV20-1 - many 13 TRBJ1-2
TGTGCCAGCAGCTTCGGCAGGGGCATAGCGAACACCGGGGAGCTGTTTTTT CASSFGRGIANTGELFF TRBV11-2 - many 17 TRBJ2-2
TGTGCCAGCAGTTTGAGGGCTACTGGAAACACCATATATTTT CASSLRATGNTIYF TRBV12-3/TRBV12-4 - many 14 TRBJ1-3
TGCAGCGTCAACGGGCGGGGAGGGGAAAAACTGTTTTTT CSVNGRGGEKLFF TRBV29-1 - many 13 TRBJ1-4
TGCGCCAGCAGCTCCCTAGCGGGGGACAATGAGCAGTTCTTC CASSSLAGDNEQFF TRBV5-1 TRBD2 medium-sized 14 TRBJ2-1
TGTGCCAGCAGCTTGGTTTCCGGGGGTTGGGGGCCGACTGAAGCTTTCTTT CASSLVSGGWGPTEAFF TRBV5-8 - many 17 TRBJ1-1
TGTGCCAGCACCATGACAGGGAACAGCAATCAGCCCCAGCATTTT CASTMTGNSNQPQHF TRBV6-6 TRBD1 many 15 TRBJ1-5
TGCGCCAGCAGCCAAGGTATGGGGTCCTATAATTCACCCCTCCACTTT CASSQGMGSYNSPLHF TRBV4-1 - many 16 TRBJ1-6
TGCGCCAACAGTGAGTCTGGACTCCCCTCCCTCAATGAGCAGTTCTTC CANSESGLPSLNEQFF TRBV10-2 - once 16 TRBJ2-1
TGTGCCAGCAGCTCCCTAGCGGGGGGGCCCCAGACCCAGTACTTC CASSSLAGGPQTQYF TRBV7-2 TRBD2 many 15 TRBJ2-5
TGCGCCAGCTGGAGGGGGAGATCGACAGATACGCAGTATTTT CASWRGRSTDTQYF TRBV5-1 - many 14 TRBJ2-3
TGCAGTGCTAGAGACACCGGGACTAGCGGGGGGCTTAACACAGATACGCAGTATTTT CSARDTGTSGGLNTDTQYF TRBV20-1 TRBD2 many 19 TRBJ2-3
TGCGCCAGCAGCCCGCAGGGAAACGCAGGTACTGAAGCTTTCTTT CASSPQGNAGTEAFF TRBV5-1 - many 15 TRBJ1-1
TGTGCCAGCAGCGGACAGGGCCATGAGCAGTTCTTC CASSGQGHEQFF TRBV9 TRBD1 many 12 TRBJ2-1
TGTGCCATCCGGACAGGACAGGGCTATGGCTACACCTTC CAIRTGQGYGYTF TRBV10-3 TRBD1 many 13 TRBJ1-2
TGTGCCAGCAGACGGAATGAGGGTGCCCCTGGAGGCTACACCTTC CASRRNEGAPGGYTF TRBV3-1 - many 15 TRBJ1-2